This is a list of T cell receptor beta chains from one sample in a study of early T cells in non-severe SARS-CoV-2 infection. TCRdb re-analysed the 5' RACE reads in MiXCR, keeping a single row per CDR3 protein. The profile shows 45,000 to 75,000 distinct CDR3 sequences, around 12% of them singletons. Sequencing was done on a sample of whole blood. These TCRs come from an adult who was a healthcare worker with PCR-confirmed SARS-CoV-2 infection or an uninfected control (not recorded which). Both conserved end residues are part of each CDR3.

CDR3 protein,CDR3 length,V gene
CASSSFRDTGFDTQYF,16,TRBV7-6
CASSQGQGESPLHF,14,TRBV3-1
CAISESTGIGSPLHF,15,TRBV10-3
CASSIAGNSYEQYF,14,TRBV2
CASSGEGTTQYF,12,TRBV5-1
CATSALGSGTDTQYF,15,TRBV24-1
CSAILAGGYEQYF,13,TRBV20-1
CASSTPGQGDNQPQHF,16,TRBV19
CASSPYRGTEAFF,13,TRBV13
CASSLAPGQGTDTQYF,16,TRBV5-1
CASSKQENGELFF,13,TRBV19
CASSPRGQANQETQYF,16,TRBV18
CASNLQGQGHGYTF,14,TRBV7-2
CASSLSRDSYEQYF,14,TRBV7-2
CASSLFPGDRYEQYF,15,TRBV9
CSVEQPYGYTF,11,TRBV29-1
CASSRSGLAGAPTYNEQFF,19,TRBV6-2/TRBV6-3
CASSLTGGYNEQFF,14,TRBV18
CAWWGPGNEKLFF,13,TRBV30
CASSWIKLGIKTEKTQYF,18,TRBV7-8
CASSLDLETANTGELFF,17,TRBV11-2
CSAGQGQHQPQHF,13,TRBV20-1
CASSPWGVAKNIQYF,15,TRBV6-2/TRBV6-3
CASSFSGTETQYF,13,TRBV5-1
CASSSMGNTEAFF,13,TRBV6-1
CSVDYYGGRYF,11,TRBV29-1
CASSQLRQGDDTGELFF,17,TRBV16
CASSLRQGRGELFF,14,TRBV7-8
CASSYAERPLYGYTF,15,TRBV6-2/TRBV6-3
CASSAGPDNYGYTF,14,TRBV28
CASSLNFPYEQYF,13,TRBV5-1
CASSFGLAGARNTDTQYF,18,TRBV7-9
CASSEGTSGREEQFF,15,TRBV6-1
CASSFVTKGGLGTQYF,16,TRBV28
CASSVKVNTEAFF,13,TRBV12-3/TRBV12-4
CASSSSVTENRNTIYF,16,TRBV7-9
CASSSFDVPEERAFF,15,TRBV5-1
CASSLRDYEQYF,12,TRBV5-6
CASQGTGDHEQFF,13,TRBV6-5
CASKLAGGNTDTQYF,15,TRBV28
CASSLGVQGLFF,12,TRBV27
CASSQGDDWGTDTQYF,16,TRBV11-3
CASSEQGNTGELFF,14,TRBV5-1
CSARLTENTIYF,12,TRBV20-1
CSARVLRLYAGTVGGEQFF,19,TRBV20-1
CASSLSGSEDTQYF,14,TRBV7-2
CSVTGAFF,8,TRBV29-1
CASSKDGISGNTIYF,15,TRBV21-1
CSVERQIQETQYF,13,TRBV29-1
CASTISRGGSYEQYF,15,TRBV7-2
CASSVGLAKGNEQFF,15,TRBV2
CATKTGEAFF,10,TRBV28
CASSLPGVINSPLHF,15,TRBV7-2